These T cell receptor beta chains were read from a single sample in a study of human T cells and chemical hapten exposure. TCRdb re-derived calls from the 5' RACE reads in MiXCR, one entry per CDR3 protein. The table has 65,000 to 90,000 distinct CDR3 sequences, roughly 15% seen once. The receptor source for this set is a female donor in good health. CDR3s include the opening cysteine and the closing phenylalanine or tryptophan. A D gene is named only where the DNA matches it firmly. Clone sizes are given selectively: once, few, many, or a class where the clone is expanded.

>TRBD1|TRBV5-6|TRBJ2-1|few
TGTGCCAGCAGCAGTACAGGGGCTCAGTTTTTGAGTGAGCAGTTCTTC
CASSSTGAQFLSEQFF
>NA|TRBV7-9|TRBJ1-5|many
TGTGCCAGCAGCCCTACTCAGCCCGGCGATCAGCCCCAGCATTTT
CASSPTQPGDQPQHF
>TRBD2|TRBV29-1|TRBJ2-7|NA
TGCAGCTTCTCCGGGACTAGCGGGAGGGCCGTCTACGAGCAGTACTTC
CSFSGTSGRAVYEQYF
>NA|TRBV6-2/TRBV6-3|TRBJ2-7|NA
TGTGCCAGCAGTCCCCCGGCGACCCTCTACGAGCAGTACTTC
CASSPPATLYEQYF
>NA|TRBV28|TRBJ1-5|many
TGTGCCAGCACGGGTAGCAATCAGCCCCAGCATTTT
CASTGSNQPQHF
>NA|TRBV5-1|TRBJ1-4|NA
TGCGCCAGCAGCCCCGGGACCTCGGAAAAACTGTTTTTT
CASSPGTSEKLFF
>TRBD2|TRBV20-1|TRBJ2-1|NA
TGCAGTGCTAGAGGCGGGGGTACTCTCTACAATGAGCAGTTCTTC
CSARGGGTLYNEQFF
>NA|TRBV28|TRBJ1-2|NA
TGTGCCAGCAGACTCCCGGGACATAACTATGGCTACACCTTC
CASRLPGHNYGYTF
>NA|TRBV5-5|TRBJ2-7|NA
TGTGCCAGCAGCTTGTCGGCCGGGCGGGGTACCTACGAGCAGTACTTC
CASSLSAGRGTYEQYF
>NA|TRBV18|TRBJ1-1|few
TGTGCCAGCTCACCAGGCAGGGTATCGGGCACTGAAGCTTTCTTT
CASSPGRVSGTEAFF
>TRBD1|TRBV5-1|TRBJ2-5|NA
TGCGCCAGCAGCTTAGGGACAGGGACTCACCAAGAGACCCAGTACTTC
CASSLGTGTHQETQYF
>NA|TRBV4-3|TRBJ2-1|NA
TGCGCCAGCAGCCACTCAGGGGATGAGCAGTTCTTC
CASSHSGDEQFF
>NA|TRBV7-8|TRBJ1-5|NA
TGTGCCAGCAGCTTTTTCTCCAATCAGCCCCAGCATTTT
CASSFFSNQPQHF
>NA|TRBV5-5|TRBJ1-5|few
TGTGCCAGCAGCGTTGGGACAACTAGCAATCAGCCCCAGCATTTT
CASSVGTTSNQPQHF
>TRBD1|TRBV7-8|TRBJ2-7|NA
TGTGCCAGCAGCCCCTTGGGTGCAGGGGGAAGCGAGCAGTACTTC
CASSPLGAGGSEQYF
>NA|TRBV6-1|TRBJ2-3|few
TGTGCCAGCAGTGAAAGCACAGATACGCAGTATTTT
CASSESTDTQYF
>TRBD1|TRBV7-2|TRBJ1-1|NA
TGTGCCAGCAGCCCTACAGGGGGCGAAGCTTTCTTT
CASSPTGGEAFF
>TRBD2|TRBV5-6|TRBJ2-7|few
TGTGCCAGCAGCCCCATAAGGCTAGCGGGAGCGGGGGGCTACGAGCAGTACTTC
CASSPIRLAGAGGYEQYF
>NA|TRBV19|TRBJ1-5|few
TGTGCCAGCGAACAGGGAGGTCAGCCCCAGCATTTT
CASEQGGQPQHF
>TRBD2|TRBV3-1|TRBJ2-3|few
TGTGCCAGCAGCCGCCCCTGGACTAGCGGGAGTATAGATACGCAGTATTTT
CASSRPWTSGSIDTQYF
>NA|TRBV27|TRBJ1-6|NA
TGTGCCAGCAGTTTGGCCGAGGCTTATAATTCACCCCTCCACTTT
CASSLAEAYNSPLHF
>TRBD1|TRBV6-5|TRBJ2-7|NA
TGTGCCAGCAGGGAACAGGGGGGAGGCTACGAGCAGTACTTC
CASREQGGGYEQYF